The sequence of this T cell receptor (beta chain) was determined in a study of CXCR3-negative and CXCR3-positive naive CD8 T cells (dated by TCRdb to between 2018 and 2021). With respect to the entire study: In total, 110 million to 150 million TRB reads were obtained, corresponding to roughly 1.5 +/- 0.3 million reads per library. Data from ten to twelve donors, pooled across two independent experiments, went into the diversity and physicochemical repertoire analyses. Naive subsets from about five donors and memory cells from 3 donors were included in the TRBV-TRBJ cluster analysis. What the authors observed across the whole study: Surface CD5, linked to self-reactivity in mice, was comparable between naive subsets; TCR interaction strength was therefore also inferred from TRB CDR3 physicochemical properties. Naive CXCR3-negative and CXCR3-positive cells from the same donor showed similar TRBV-TRBJ usage, whereas memory cells showed distinct patterns. Comparably high repertoire diversity was found in both naive subsets, whereas much lower repertoire diversity was found in memory CD8+ T cells. CXCR3 expression partially decreased after cryopreservation, so most assays used freshly isolated PBMCs.

Including the terminal cysteine and phenylalanine, the CDR3 comprises 11 residues. The DNA is not on file. Taken from the germline V gene, the CDR1 and CDR2 loops are SQVTM and ANQGSEA. For every CD8+ T cell subset, 250,000 to 300,000 cells were flow-sorted straight into RLT lysis buffer, and each subset was sorted in triplicate. Peripheral blood mononuclear cells were isolated from buffy coats using standard density gradient centrifugation. Total RNA was extracted from sorted cells with an RNeasy Mini Kit. Sequencing was performed on a NextSeq 550. The Human TCR Profiling Kit (MiLaboratory) was used to prepare UMI-labeled 5' RACE TRB cDNA libraries. The full amount of extracted RNA was used for cDNA synthesis, and the full amount of resulting cDNA was used for PCR amplification. Libraries were prepared in parallel with an identical number of PCR cycles. As for the original processing: About 50,000 +/- 9,200 unique UMI-labeled TRB cDNA molecules per library were extracted with MIGEC and MiXCR, with at least two reads per UMI required. On average, each library contained roughly 40,000 +/- 10,000 functional in-frame TRB CDR3 nucleotide clonotypes without stop codons. After downsampling to 5000 UMI-labeled TRB molecules per sample, diversity metrics, including normalized Shannon-Wiener and Chao1, were computed in VDJtools. For the central five CDR3 residues, VDJtools calculated physicochemical properties weighted by clonotype size, namely interaction energy, strength, volume and Kidera factor 4. After reprocessing by TCRdb, each CDR3 protein sequence is one entry, and no DNA is given. TCRdb's processing, not the authors', yielded these V and J calls. The sample's records list about 40,000 distinct CDR3 sequences. Clones ranked in the top ten supply more than 7.5% of the sample.

Comments on this clonotype: This receptor's antigen is unknown.

The material sequenced was memory CD8+ T cells from blood. The label giving this sample's cell subset or site can be read as: conventional CD8+ memory T cells (TMEM), sorted as controls. This clonotype originated in a human donor in good health. Some clones in this sample may be carry-over from other donors' samples. The chain was built from TRBV29-1 and TRBJ1-2; TCRdb gives TRBD1 as the D gene, but with no DNA this cannot be confirmed. The CDR3 here reads CSVPRAGGYTF.